This note documents a single T cell receptor beta chain sequence. Its antigen is undetermined. The CDR3 spans 16 residues. Per germline, CDR1 SGHTA and CDR2 FQGNSA. This sample was taken from a study of glioma-infiltrating T cells. Study outcomes and limitations: Very few CDR3 sequences were shared between tissue and blood. Non-neoplastic patients had below-expected tissue-blood divergence, while all gliomas exceeded expectation.

TCR alpha and beta CDR3 regions were amplified from RNA using iRepertoire nested multiplex PCR. For one-step reverse transcription and amplification, 100-400 ng of tissue mRNA or PBMC total RNA was used. TCRdb analysed the multiplex PCR reads with MiXCR anew, one entry per CDR3 protein. The table lists over 130,000 distinct CDR3 sequences, roughly two fifths of them singletons, with around 18% in the top ten. This TCR was recovered from a human donor with low-grade glioma or glioblastoma, undergoing nonglioma brain surgery, or in good health (not recorded which). The sample comprised glioma tissue, nonneoplastic brain tissue, or PBMCs (not recorded which). V gene TRBV7-2 combines with J gene TRBJ2-1, with D possibly TRBD1 on 6 matching bases. The tail of the sequence fits TRBJ2-7 better, so the J call may be wrong. The CDR3 bases are TGTGCCAGCAGCCCAGGGGTTAGTGGGCCGATCTACGAGCAGTACTTC. The encoded protein is CASSPGVSGPIYEQYF.